This T cell receptor beta chain was identified in a study of T cell responses to AZD1222 COVID-19 vaccine. Findings and caveats of the study: Vaccination with two AZD1222 doses was followed by a rise in Spike-specific TCR breadth and depth. Repertoire samples came only from after the peak T cell response.

In regard to this clone: The target antigen is unknown.

Germline loops: CDR1 MNHNY, CDR2 SVGAGI (reference sequence). The CDR3 runs 14 residues. The V end was cut by 5 bases, the J end by 3 bases, with 14 bases between. Some clones are missing from TCRdb's copy, which holds only in-frame ones; the method was immunoSEQ multiplex PCR. The sample lists 80,000 to 100,000 clones; approximately 94% were seen once. The chain uses TRBV6-6 and TRBJ2-7, with a tentative D call TRBD1 (5 bases). The input for sequencing was peripheral blood, taken on day 0 of AZD1222 vaccination. The receptor was derived from an adult in good health. The CDR3 nucleotides are TGTGCCAGCAGTGCAGGCAGGGCGAGCTACGAGCAGTACTTC. It encodes CASSAGRASYEQYF.